This T cell receptor (beta chain) emerged from a study of blood T cell repertoires in COVID-19. About the study: From the United States, Italy and Spain came samples of acute and convalescent COVID-19. T cells, B-cell-depleted T cells, or PBMCs provided the cDNA or gDNA that served as material.

The CDR3 consists of 13 residues. Germline V gene sequence: CDR1 SGHAT, CDR2 FQDESV (reference sequence). V lost 1 base and J 6 bases, leaving 9 bases between the germline ends. Sequencing used immunoSEQ multiplex PCR; TCRdb keeps in-frame clones, though not all of them. The sample carries over 200,000 clones, about 91% recorded once. The source of this sequence is a man younger than 45 with acute or convalescent COVID-19. This chain uses TRBV11-1 with TRBJ1-1; D remains ambiguous. The source material was peripheral blood. The CDR3 spells CASSLGKLPEAFF. The CDR3 DNA follows: TGTGCCAGCAGCTTAGGAAAACTCCCTGAAGCTTTCTTT.